This is a list of T cell receptor beta chains from one sample in a study of blood T cell repertoires in COVID-19. Clones were sequenced by immunoSEQ multiplex PCR, and TCRdb holds only the in-frame ones, with some missing. Seen here are 210,000 or so clones, about four fifths observed once, and the top ten hold roughly 7.6%. Sequences were obtained from peripheral blood. The receptors here all came from a woman in her fifties or sixties with active or convalescent COVID-19. Both conserved end residues are part of each CDR3. D genes are given only for firm matches. The size field is filled for only some rows; it gives once, few, many or a size class.

D gene,CDR3 length,clone size,V gene,J gene,CDR3 DNA,CDR3 protein
.,13,.,TRBV5-1,TRBJ2-3,TGCGCCAGCAGCTTGTCCAGGGCAGATACGCAGTATTTT,CASSLSRADTQYF
TRBD1,16,.,TRBV5-1,TRBJ1-1,TGCGCCAGCAGCATCGGACATACAGGGGGGAACACTGAAGCTTTCTTT,CASSIGHTGGNTEAFF
.,16,few,TRBV11-2,TRBJ2-7,TGTGCCAGCAGCTTAGAACTAGTAGCGGACTCCTACGAGCAGTACTTC,CASSLELVADSYEQYF
.,13,.,TRBV5-6,TRBJ1-1,TGTGCCAGCAGCTTGGCAGAGGGGGATGAAGCTTTCTTT,CASSLAEGDEAFF
.,14,.,TRBV5-6,TRBJ1-6,TGTGCCAGCAGACCCAAGGGGTGGAATTCACCCCTCCACTTT,CASRPKGWNSPLHF
.,12,.,TRBV29-1,TRBJ1-1,TGCAGCGTTGAAACGGGATACACTGAAGCTTTCTTT,CSVETGYTEAFF
TRBD1,14,.,TRBV9,TRBJ1-1,TGTGCCAGCAGCGTGGGACAGATGAACACTGAAGCTTTCTTT,CASSVGQMNTEAFF
TRBD2,14,.,TRBV29-1,TRBJ2-5,TGCAGCGCCACCCCCGGACTAGCGGTCGAGACCCAGTACTTC,CSATPGLAVETQYF
TRBD1,18,.,TRBV7-7,TRBJ1-4,TGTGCCAGCAGTCCTCCGGGACAGGGTCTTGGAGCTAATGAAAAACTGTTTTTT,CASSPPGQGLGANEKLFF
.,13,.,TRBV7-2,TRBJ1-2,TGTGCCAGCAGCTTAGACGGTAACTATGGCTACACCTTC,CASSLDGNYGYTF
.,16,.,TRBV5-4,TRBJ2-3,TGTGCCAGCAGCCGCGGTGAGCGGAGAGGCACAGATACGCAGTATTTT,CASSRGERRGTDTQYF
.,14,.,TRBV7-9,TRBJ2-7,TGTGCCAGCAGCTTAGTCATCGGTAAAGAAACCGAGTACTTC,CASSLVIGKETEYF
TRBD1,16,.,TRBV6-5,TRBJ1-2,TGTGCCAGCAGTTACTTCCGGACAGGGGGCAGCTATGGCTACACCTTC,CASSYFRTGGSYGYTF
.,18,.,TRBV4-1,TRBJ2-1,TGCGCCAGCAGCCAAGAATTCGGCGGCTTAGGCTCCTACAATGAGCAGTTCTTC,CASSQEFGGLGSYNEQFF
TRBD1,15,.,TRBV7-8,TRBJ2-1,TGTGCCAGCAGCTATACAGGGGGCCGACCCAATGAGCAGTTCTTC,CASSYTGGRPNEQFF
.,13,.,TRBV5-5,TRBJ2-1,TGTGCCAGCAGCTTGAGATGGAGCAATGAGCAGTTCTTC,CASSLRWSNEQFF
.,14,.,TRBV6-5,TRBJ2-5,TGTGCCATAGGGGGGGGAGCGGACCAAGAGACCCAGTACTTC,CAIGGGADQETQYF
.,13,.,TRBV3-1/TRBV3-2,TRBJ2-2,TGTGCCAGCATTAACACAAACACCGGGGAGCTGTTTTTT,CASINTNTGELFF
.,15,.,TRBV30,TRBJ2-2,TGTGCCTGGTCCCCCCGGGGGAGTAACACCGGGGAGCTGTTTTTT,CAWSPRGSNTGELFF
.,13,.,TRBV2,TRBJ1-1,TGTGCCAGCAGGAGGGACACCAACACTGAAGCTTTCTTT,CASRRDTNTEAFF